A selection of T cell receptor beta chains follows, all from one sample in a study of pediatric ulcerative colitis. Some clones are missing from TCRdb's copy, which holds only in-frame ones; the method was immunoSEQ multiplex PCR. This table holds tens of thousands of clones, about 67% found once. Input material: gut tissue. The receptors stem from a boy aged 10-17 years with severe ulcerative colitis. Both conserved end residues are part of each CDR3. D genes are given only for firm matches. Clone size appears in some rows only: once, few, many, or a class for an expanded clone.

V gene: TRBV6-6
D gene: NA
clone size: NA
J gene: TRBJ1-5
CDR3 length: 15
CDR3 DNA: TGTGCCAGCAGTTACTCCCCAGCGGCAAATCAGCCCCAGCATTTT
CDR3 protein: CASSYSPAANQPQHF

V gene: TRBV7-2
D gene: NA
clone size: NA
J gene: TRBJ1-3
CDR3 length: 15
CDR3 DNA: TGTGCCAGCAGCTTATTAAGCGGTATTGGAAACACCATATATTTT
CDR3 protein: CASSLLSGIGNTIYF

V gene: TRBV30
D gene: NA
clone size: once
J gene: TRBJ2-3
CDR3 length: 13
CDR3 DNA: TGTGCCTGGAGTGTTTCGATAACCAATACGCAGTATTTT
CDR3 protein: CAWSVSITNTQYF

V gene: TRBV7-3
D gene: NA
clone size: few
J gene: TRBJ2-1
CDR3 length: 14
CDR3 DNA: TGTGCCAGCAGCTTTGCCGGCTCCTACAATGAGCAGTTCTTC
CDR3 protein: CASSFAGSYNEQFF

V gene: TRBV7-2
D gene: NA
clone size: NA
J gene: TRBJ1-4
CDR3 length: 16
CDR3 DNA: TGTGCCAGCAGCTTAGAGGGTTCCCCAACTAATGAAAAACTGTTTTTT
CDR3 protein: CASSLEGSPTNEKLFF

V gene: TRBV11-2
D gene: TRBD2
clone size: NA
J gene: TRBJ2-5
CDR3 length: 15
CDR3 DNA: TGTGCCAGCAGCTTAGTATCGACTAGCGGGGAGACCCAGTACTTC
CDR3 protein: CASSLVSTSGETQYF

V gene: TRBV29-1
D gene: NA
clone size: NA
J gene: TRBJ2-1
CDR3 length: 11
CDR3 DNA: TGCAGCGTTGAGTCGGGCAATGAGCAGTTCTTC
CDR3 protein: CSVESGNEQFF

V gene: TRBV19
D gene: NA
clone size: NA
J gene: TRBJ1-1
CDR3 length: 13
CDR3 DNA: TGTGCCAGTCACAGGACAGCGAACACTGAAGCTTTCTTT
CDR3 protein: CASHRTANTEAFF

V gene: TRBV19
D gene: TRBD2
clone size: NA
J gene: TRBJ2-4
CDR3 length: 20
CDR3 DNA: TGTGCCAGTAGTATAGATCCCGGGACTAGCGGGAGATTTGCCAAAAACATTCAGTACTTC
CDR3 protein: CASSIDPGTSGRFAKNIQYF

V gene: TRBV12-2
D gene: NA
clone size: few
J gene: TRBJ2-3
CDR3 length: 18
CDR3 DNA: TGTGCAAGTCGCGAATATCCGGGACCTTTAAAAACCACAGATACGCAGTATTTT
CDR3 protein: CASREYPGPLKTTDTQYF

V gene: TRBV6-5
D gene: TRBD2
clone size: NA
J gene: TRBJ2-1
CDR3 length: 15
CDR3 DNA: TGTGCCAGCAGCCCCGGACTAGCGGGATCAGGTGAGCAGTTCTTC
CDR3 protein: CASSPGLAGSGEQFF

V gene: TRBV9
D gene: TRBD2
clone size: NA
J gene: TRBJ2-5
CDR3 length: 14
CDR3 DNA: TGTGCCAGCAGCGTAGGGACTAGTAGGGAGACCCAGTACTTC
CDR3 protein: CASSVGTSRETQYF

V gene: TRBV11-2
D gene: TRBD2
clone size: few
J gene: TRBJ2-3
CDR3 length: 18
CDR3 DNA: TGTGCCAGCAGCTTAGGTGGTTTCGGGGGAGGGTCGGCAGATACGCAGTATTTT
CDR3 protein: CASSLGGFGGGSADTQYF

V gene: TRBV28
D gene: NA
clone size: once
J gene: TRBJ2-1
CDR3 length: 16
CDR3 DNA: TGTGCCAGCAGTCCCGCAAGTGGGAACTCCTACAATGAGCAGTTCTTC
CDR3 protein: CASSPASGNSYNEQFF

V gene: TRBV4-2
D gene: NA
clone size: NA
J gene: TRBJ2-7
CDR3 length: 13
CDR3 DNA: TGTGCCAGCAGCTTGGTTCAGGCCTACGAGCAGTACTTC
CDR3 protein: CASSLVQAYEQYF

V gene: TRBV7-3
D gene: NA
clone size: NA
J gene: TRBJ1-1
CDR3 length: 15
CDR3 DNA: TGTGCCAGCAGCTTATCCAGGGCCCAGGAGACTGAAGCTTTCTTT
CDR3 protein: CASSLSRAQETEAFF

V gene: TRBV19
D gene: NA
clone size: NA
J gene: TRBJ1-5
CDR3 length: 15
CDR3 DNA: TGTGCCAGTAGTATTGGGTGGACCCACGAGGAGCCCCAGCATTTT
CDR3 protein: CASSIGWTHEEPQHF

V gene: TRBV6-1
D gene: TRBD2
clone size: NA
J gene: TRBJ2-3
CDR3 length: 15
CDR3 DNA: TGTGCCAGCAGTGAACTAGCGGGAGGGCCAGATACGCAGTATTTT
CDR3 protein: CASSELAGGPDTQYF

V gene: TRBV4-1
D gene: TRBD2
clone size: once
J gene: TRBJ2-2
CDR3 length: 18
CDR3 DNA: TGCGCCAGCAGCCTGGGACTAGCGGGATCTACGAACACCGGGGAGCTGTTTTTT
CDR3 protein: CASSLGLAGSTNTGELFF

V gene: TRBV7-9
D gene: NA
clone size: NA
J gene: TRBJ2-7
CDR3 length: 14
CDR3 DNA: TGTGCCAGCAGCTTAGTGGGCGACTCCTACGAGCAGTACTTC
CDR3 protein: CASSLVGDSYEQYF

V gene: TRBV7-7
D gene: NA
clone size: NA
J gene: TRBJ2-2
CDR3 length: 14
CDR3 DNA: TGTGCTAGCAGCTCTACCCAGGGTGCCGGGGAGCTGTTTTTT
CDR3 protein: CASSSTQGAGELFF

V gene: TRBV11-3
D gene: NA
clone size: NA
J gene: TRBJ2-5
CDR3 length: 13
CDR3 DNA: TGTGCCAGCAGCTCCTGGGGTCAAGAGACCCAGTACTTC
CDR3 protein: CASSSWGQETQYF

V gene: TRBV6-6
D gene: TRBD2
clone size: NA
J gene: TRBJ2-1
CDR3 length: 14
CDR3 DNA: TGTGCCAGCAGTCACGGACTAGCAGTCAATGAGCAGTTCTTC
CDR3 protein: CASSHGLAVNEQFF

V gene: TRBV5-1
D gene: NA
clone size: NA
J gene: TRBJ2-5
CDR3 length: 15
CDR3 DNA: TGCGCCAGCAGCTTGGTAGAGGGACGGGCAGAGACCCAGTACTTC
CDR3 protein: CASSLVEGRAETQYF

V gene: TRBV7-2
D gene: TRBD2
clone size: NA
J gene: TRBJ2-5
CDR3 length: 17
CDR3 DNA: TGTGCCAGCAGCTTAGGAGGACTAGCGGGACAACAAGAGACCCAGTACTTC
CDR3 protein: CASSLGGLAGQQETQYF

V gene: TRBV7-9
D gene: NA
clone size: few
J gene: TRBJ2-7
CDR3 length: 13
CDR3 DNA: TGTGCCAGCAGCTTATCAGTAATCTACGAGCAGTACTTC
CDR3 protein: CASSLSVIYEQYF

V gene: TRBV6-6
D gene: NA
clone size: NA
J gene: TRBJ1-1
CDR3 length: 15
CDR3 DNA: TGTGCCAGCAGTTACGGGGGTGGGGAGAACACTGAAGCTTTCTTT
CDR3 protein: CASSYGGGENTEAFF

V gene: TRBV27
D gene: NA
clone size: NA
J gene: TRBJ2-3
CDR3 length: 14
CDR3 DNA: TGTGCCAGCACTTCTCTGGCATCGGGTTATACGCAGTATTTT
CDR3 protein: CASTSLASGYTQYF

V gene: TRBV7-2
D gene: NA
clone size: NA
J gene: TRBJ2-7
CDR3 length: 14
CDR3 DNA: TGTGCCAGCAGCTCTGAACCGGGTGGATACGAGCAGTACTTC
CDR3 protein: CASSSEPGGYEQYF

V gene: TRBV4-2
D gene: NA
clone size: NA
J gene: TRBJ2-5
CDR3 length: 16
CDR3 DNA: TGTGCCAGCAGCCAAGATAGTCCCGGGAGCCAAGAGACCCAGTACTTC
CDR3 protein: CASSQDSPGSQETQYF

V gene: TRBV6-5
D gene: NA
clone size: NA
J gene: TRBJ1-2
CDR3 length: 13
CDR3 DNA: TGTGCCAGCAGTCCACAGGGTCTCACGGGCTACACCTTC
CDR3 protein: CASSPQGLTGYTF

V gene: TRBV5-1
D gene: TRBD1
clone size: NA
J gene: TRBJ1-1
CDR3 length: 16
CDR3 DNA: TGCGCCAGCAGACAGGACAGGGGGCTTAAGGGCACTGAAGCTTTCTTT
CDR3 protein: CASRQDRGLKGTEAFF